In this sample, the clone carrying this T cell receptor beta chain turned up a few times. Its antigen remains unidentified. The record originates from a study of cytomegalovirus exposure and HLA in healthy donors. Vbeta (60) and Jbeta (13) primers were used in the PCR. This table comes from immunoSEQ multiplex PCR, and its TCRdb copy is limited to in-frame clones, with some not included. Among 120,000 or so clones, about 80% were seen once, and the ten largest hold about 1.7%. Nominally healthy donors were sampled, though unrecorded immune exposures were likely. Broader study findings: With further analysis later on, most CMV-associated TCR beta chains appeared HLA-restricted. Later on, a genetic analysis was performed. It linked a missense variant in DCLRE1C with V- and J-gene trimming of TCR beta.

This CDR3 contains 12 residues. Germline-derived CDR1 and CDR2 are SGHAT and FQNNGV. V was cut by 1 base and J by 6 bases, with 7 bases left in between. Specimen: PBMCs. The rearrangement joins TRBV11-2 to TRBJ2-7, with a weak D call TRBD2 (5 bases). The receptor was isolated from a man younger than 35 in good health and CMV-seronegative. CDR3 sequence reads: CASSLGAGEQYF. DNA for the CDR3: TGTGCCAGCAGCTTAGGGGCGGGCGAGCAGTACTTC.